This T cell receptor beta chain was recorded in a study of control samples from healthy donors and cancer patients. The sample holds one count of this clone. There are 14 residues in the CDR3. The germline CDR1 and CDR2 sequences are SGDLS and YYNGEE. Deletions cut 4 bases from V and 4 bases from J, with 15 bases between. Some clones are missing from TCRdb's copy, which holds only in-frame ones; the method was immunoSEQ multiplex PCR. This table holds tens of thousands of clones, approximately 83% found once. Sequenced: PBMCs. This sequence originates from a man aged 55 to 70 with head and neck cancer. The chain carries TRBV9 and TRBJ2-7; tentative D call: TRBD2 (6 bases). The CDR3 loop reads CASSPSGGPYEQYF. CDR3 nucleotide sequence: TGTGCCAGCAGCCCCTCCGGGGGACCTTACGAGCAGTACTTC.